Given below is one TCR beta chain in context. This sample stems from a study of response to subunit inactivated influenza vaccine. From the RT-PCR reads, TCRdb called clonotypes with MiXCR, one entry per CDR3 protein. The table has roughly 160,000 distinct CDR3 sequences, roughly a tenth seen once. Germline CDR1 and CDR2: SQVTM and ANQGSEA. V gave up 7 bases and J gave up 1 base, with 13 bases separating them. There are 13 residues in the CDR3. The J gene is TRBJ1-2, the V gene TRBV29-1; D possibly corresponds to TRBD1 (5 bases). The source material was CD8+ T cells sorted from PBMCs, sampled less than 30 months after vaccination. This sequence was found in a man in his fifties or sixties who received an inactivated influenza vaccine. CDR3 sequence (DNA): TGCAGCGCACTGGGGCAGGGTAACTATGGCTACACCTTC. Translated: CSALGQGNYGYTF. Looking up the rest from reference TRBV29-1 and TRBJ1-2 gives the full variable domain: SAVISQKPSRDICQRGTSLTIQCQVDSQVTMMFWYRQQPGQSLTLIATANQGSEATYESGFVIDKFPISRPNLTFSTLTVSNMSPEDSSIYLCSALGQGNYGYTFGSGTRLTVV.